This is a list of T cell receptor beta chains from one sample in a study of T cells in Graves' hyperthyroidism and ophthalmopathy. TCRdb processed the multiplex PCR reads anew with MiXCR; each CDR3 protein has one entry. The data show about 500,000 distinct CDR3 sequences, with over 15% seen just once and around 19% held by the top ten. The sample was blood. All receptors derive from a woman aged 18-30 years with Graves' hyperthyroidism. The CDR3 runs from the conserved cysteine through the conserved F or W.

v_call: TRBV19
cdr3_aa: CASRPGTGNSEAFF

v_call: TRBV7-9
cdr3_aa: CASSLVSGYNEQFF

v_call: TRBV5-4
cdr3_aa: CASSSRQGSTEAFF

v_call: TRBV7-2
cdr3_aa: CASSGGLGPWASGFYEQYF

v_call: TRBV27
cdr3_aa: CASSFLQKNSPLHF

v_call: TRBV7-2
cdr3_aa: CASSLGGQGARGEQFF

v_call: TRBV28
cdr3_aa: CASSTWTGGGYEQYF

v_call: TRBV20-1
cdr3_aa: CSAREDRLYGYTF

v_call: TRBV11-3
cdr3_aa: CASSAFPLQGENTEAFF

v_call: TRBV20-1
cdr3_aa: CSARGQATGTDTQYF

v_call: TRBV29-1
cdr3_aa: CSVRDTNTEAFF

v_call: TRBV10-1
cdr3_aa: CASSGGDRESTDTQYF

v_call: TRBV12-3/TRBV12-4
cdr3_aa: CASRPPGQGGSYTF

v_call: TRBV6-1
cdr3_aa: CASSRPSGGEYEQYF

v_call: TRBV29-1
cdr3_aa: CSVGTRPGGYGYTF

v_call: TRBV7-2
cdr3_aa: CASSRNLPGAVSYEQYF

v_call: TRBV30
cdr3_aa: CAWSDGGGANEQFF